The present T cell receptor beta chain was sequenced within a study of blood T cells in healthy people across ages. With 6 bases removed from V and 2 bases from J, the gap between germline ends came to 15 bases. CDR3 size: 14 residues. Germline V gene lookup returns CDR1 SGHRS and CDR2 YFSETQ. Whole-study findings and limits: Diversity was estimated from one million T cells, and these estimates were considered underestimates.

For this clonotype: Its target is unknown.

The use of a sample-barcoded 5' primer and a J-beta primer mix characterized a second PCR of roughly 6 to 11 cycles. Paired-end reads containing CDR3 totaled no fewer than 2.5 million for each sample. TCRdb ran MiXCR on the 5' RACE reads and lists one entry per CDR3 protein. This table holds fewer than 800,000 distinct CDR3 sequences, roughly 21% found once. The clonotype originates from an older man in good health. This rearrangement joins TRBV5-1 to TRBJ2-7, with D possibly TRBD1 on 6 matching bases. Sequencing was done on a sample of blood. CDR3 residues: CASNKETGTYEQYF. The CDR3, as DNA: TGCGCCAGCAACAAAGAGACAGGAACCTACGAGCAGTACTTC.